These T cell receptor beta chains were read from a single sample in a study of CD8 T cells in ankylosing spondylitis. TCRdb re-called the 5' RACE reads with MiXCR, one entry per CDR3 protein. The data contain about 800,000 distinct CDR3 sequences, about 12% of them singletons. Specimen: blood, either unsorted or a sorted T cell fraction (not recorded which). These TCRs come from a male donor with ankylosing spondylitis. CDR3s include the opening cysteine and the closing phenylalanine or tryptophan. D genes are given only for firm matches. Only some rows state a clone size, as once, few, many or a class for expanded clones.

size,V,D,J,DNA,CDR3
few,TRBV10-3,.,TRBJ2-3,TGTGCCATCAGTGAGATGACAGATACGCAGTATTTT,CAISEMTDTQYF
few,TRBV20-1,.,TRBJ1-1,TGCAGTGCCGCGACAAGACTCACTGAAGCTTTCTTT,CSAATRLTEAFF
few,TRBV5-1,.,TRBJ2-1,TGCGCCAGCAGCTACGACAGCAATGAGCAGTTCTTC,CASSYDSNEQFF
.,TRBV10-3,.,TRBJ1-4,TGTGCCATCAGTGGGACAGAACAAGAAAAACTGTTTTTT,CAISGTEQEKLFF
.,TRBV6-2/TRBV6-3,.,TRBJ1-4,TGTGCCAGCAGTTACGGTATGACGGAACCTAATGAAAAACTGTTTTTT,CASSYGMTEPNEKLFF
few,TRBV9,.,TRBJ1-4,TGTGCCAGCAGCCCCCGGGAGGCGAATAATGAAAAACTGTTTTTT,CASSPREANNEKLFF
few,TRBV24-1,TRBD1,TRBJ2-3,TGTGCCACCAGTGAGTGGGGCAGGGGGCGCGCAGATACGCAGTATTTT,CATSEWGRGRADTQYF
few,TRBV28,.,TRBJ2-3,TGTGCCAGCAGACCTCCCTCCACAGATACGCAGTATTTT,CASRPPSTDTQYF
.,TRBV6-2/TRBV6-3,.,TRBJ1-1,TGTGCCAGCAGTTACTTCGGGACGGGTGAAGCTTTCTTT,CASSYFGTGEAFF
many,TRBV20-1,.,TRBJ2-5,TGCAGTGGTCGAGATTACCGTCGAGAGACCCAGTACTTC,CSGRDYRRETQYF
.,TRBV5-5,.,TRBJ2-7,TGTGCCAGCAAAATGAACGCCGAGCAGTACTTC,CASKMNAEQYF
.,TRBV6-5,.,TRBJ1-1,TGTGCCAGCAGTTACTCGACCTGGGGTTGGAACACTGAAGCTTTCTTT,CASSYSTWGWNTEAFF
.,TRBV6-5,.,TRBJ1-3,TGTGCCAGCAGTTACTGGGCCAGCTCTGGAAACACCATATATTTT,CASSYWASSGNTIYF
few,TRBV7-2,.,TRBJ1-1,TGTGCCAGCAGTTTGACTTACACTGAAGCTTTCTTT,CASSLTYTEAFF
.,TRBV3-1,.,TRBJ2-5,TGTGCCAGCGCCCGGGGGTTTGGCCAAGAGACCCAGTACTTC,CASARGFGQETQYF
.,TRBV20-1,TRBD2,TRBJ2-5,TGCAGTGCTAAGACTAGCGGGAGGGTTGAAGAGACCCAGTACTTC,CSAKTSGRVEETQYF
.,TRBV9,.,TRBJ2-1,TGTGCCAGCAGCGTCGTAGGCCGGCTAGCGTCCAGTTACAATGAGCAGTTCTTC,CASSVVGRLASSYNEQFF
few,TRBV29-1,TRBD1,TRBJ2-2,TGCAGCGTTGTGACAGGGGGCAGAACCGGGGAGCTGTTTTTT,CSVVTGGRTGELFF
many,TRBV20-1,TRBD2,TRBJ2-7,TGCAGTGCTAGAGATAGGAGCGGGAGATACGAGCAGTACTTC,CSARDRSGRYEQYF
.,TRBV20-1,.,TRBJ1-2,TGCAGTGTAAGGGGCAGGGTAAATGGCTACACCTTC,CSVRGRVNGYTF
.,TRBV5-1,.,TRBJ2-1,TGCGCCAGCAGCTTGGAAGGAAATTCCTACAATGAGCAGTTCTTC,CASSLEGNSYNEQFF
.,TRBV7-9,TRBD1,TRBJ1-6,TGTGCCAGCAGCACGGCAGGGGGAAGGTCACCCCTCCACTTT,CASSTAGGRSPLHF
.,TRBV13,.,TRBJ1-1,TGTGCCAGCAGCTTAGTGCGGGGAGCTTTCTTT,CASSLVRGAFF
many,TRBV5-1,TRBD2,TRBJ2-1,TGCGCCAGCAGCGGCGGGACTAGCGGGAATGAGCAGTTCTTC,CASSGGTSGNEQFF
many,TRBV20-1,.,TRBJ1-1,TGCAGTGCTGGAGGTTTTCTCCTCACTGAAGCTTTCTTT,CSAGGFLLTEAFF
.,TRBV20-1,.,TRBJ1-6,TGCAGTGCTGGCCGGGTCCCTAATTCACCCCTCCACTTT,CSAGRVPNSPLHF
.,TRBV5-5,.,TRBJ2-7,TGTGCCAGCAGCTTTGGTTCGGCCAGATCCTACGAGCAGTACTTC,CASSFGSARSYEQYF